Sequencing of this T cell receptor beta chain was carried out in a study of T cell responses to AZD1222 COVID-19 vaccine. Findings and caveats of the study: Repertoire sampling happened only post peak T cell response. Dominant CD4 TCR responses targeted spike regions 160-218 and 743-854. A reported finding is that nearly half of spike-specific TCRs target unmutated variant regions.

This clone occurred a few times. Its antigen is currently unknown. The data were produced by immunoSEQ multiplex PCR, yet TCRdb's version contains in-frame clones alone and is incomplete. The sample holds 90,000 to 110,000 clones, roughly nine tenths seen once. Recipients boosted at about 4 weeks or about 12 weeks are pooled. Germline V gene sequence: CDR1 KGHSH, CDR2 LQKENI. The V gene lost 3 bases and the J gene lost 0 bases, with 12 bases spanning the gap. This CDR3 has 16 amino acids. The input for sequencing was peripheral blood, taken 28 days after the second AZD1222 dose. This TCR came from an adult who received the AZD1222 COVID-19 vaccine. This sequence joins TRBV18 and TRBJ1-5; perhaps TRBD1 as D (5 bases). CDR3 amino acids: CASSPEGPYSNQPQHF. The CDR3 DNA reads as TGTGCCAGCTCACCGGAGGGGCCCTATAGCAATCAGCCCCAGCATTTT.